The 10 T cell receptor beta chains presented below share a single source sample, sequenced in a study of blood T cell repertoires in COVID-19. Method: immunoSEQ multiplex PCR; TCRdb's copy keeps in-frame clones and lacks some. The sample has more than 45,000 clones, more than 80% seen once; the top ten hold 16%. Sequenced: peripheral blood. Receptor source: a human donor in a cohort sampled during active COVID-19.

The chain is built from TRBV28 and TRBJ1-2; D remains ambiguous. Germline CDR1 reads MDHEN; CDR2 reads SYDVKM. Trimming removed 5 bases at V and 7 bases at J, with 14 bases between. The CDR3 spans 13 residues. This CDR3 is CASSIGVAGGYTF. CDR3 sequence (DNA): TGTGCCAGCAGTATTGGGGTAGCGGGTGGCTACACCTTC.

This clone came up once. The chain links TRBV5-5 to TRBJ1-5, with a weak D call TRBD1 (6 bases). Germline V gene data show CDR1 as SGHKS and CDR2 as YYEKEE (reference sequence). CDR3 length: 13 amino acids. V was shortened by 4 bases and J by 4 bases, with 9 bases between the two germline ends. This CDR3 reads CASSLQGNQPQHF. CDR3 in DNA: TGTGCCAGCAGCCTACAGGGTAATCAGCCCCAGCATTTT.

The chain is built from TRBV7-2 and TRBJ1-3; 7 bases are a match to TRBD1. CDR1 and CDR2 from the germline V gene are SGHTA and FQGNSA. The J segment lost 0 bases and the V segment lost 5 bases, leaving 7 bases of the junction unmatched. This CDR3 has 16 residues. CDR3 sequence reads: CASSTQGGLSGNTIYF. CDR3 in DNA: TGTGCCAGCAGCACCCAGGGGGGACTCTCTGGAAACACCATATATTTT.

The V gene is TRBV5-1, the J gene TRBJ2-5, with 8 positions matching TRBD1. V shed 5 bases and J 2 bases; nucleotides not matched to a gene: 5. From germline, CDR1 is SGHRS and CDR2 YFSETQ. CDR3 length: 14 residues. The CDR3 sequence is CASRDHRGQETQYF. CDR3 coding DNA: TGCGCCAGCAGGGACCACAGGGGGCAAGAGACCCAGTACTTC.

This chain links TRBV30 with TRBJ2-2, with TRBD2 identical over 7 bases. Trimming took 3 bases from V and 5 from J; bases not matched to a gene: 12. This CDR3 has 16 residues. Germline V gene data show CDR1 as GTSNPN and CDR2 as SVGIG (reference sequence). CDR3 sequence: CAWRTASSGDTGELFF. The CDR3 region has the DNA TGTGCCTGGAGAACAGCGTCAAGCGGGGATACCGGGGAGCTGTTTTTT.

This clone was found once. J is TRBJ1-2 and V is TRBV28, with TRBD1 matching over 9 bases. CDR1 and CDR2 from the germline V gene are MDHEN and SYDVKM. Trimming at V came to 5 bases and at J to 7 bases, leaving 8 bases not matched to a gene. The CDR3 consists of 14 residues. For the CDR3, the DNA is TGTGCCAGCAGTCCTCCGACAGGGGGACGTGGCTACACCTTC. It yields the protein CASSPPTGGRGYTF.

The chain joins TRBV7-9 to TRBJ1-2; D is possibly TRBD1 (5 bases). CDR3 length equals 15 residues. V shed 2 bases and J shed 5 bases, with 15 bases lying between them. Germline V gives CDR1 SEHNR, CDR2 FQNEAQ (reference sequence). CDR3 coding DNA: TGTGCCAGCAGCTTATCGGGCATCGGGGGTTATGGCTACACCTTC. It specifies CASSLSGIGGYGYTF.

V is TRBV4-1 and J is TRBJ1-1; D unresolved. Germline V lookup: CDR1 MGHRA, CDR2 YSYEKL. CDR3 length: 16 amino acids. Trimming shortened V by 0 bases and J by 0 bases, and 11 bases separated the two germline ends. For the CDR3, the DNA is TGCGCCAGCAGCCAAGAAGAGGTATTTATGAACACTGAAGCTTTCTTT. This gives the protein CASSQEEVFMNTEAFF.

This sequence joins TRBV19 and TRBJ1-2, with TRBD1 matching 9 bases. CDR1 and CDR2 from the germline V gene are LNHDA and SQIVND (reference sequence). This CDR3 is 15 amino acids long. The trim removed 5 bases at V and 1 base at J, leaving 5 bases unmatched. DNA for the CDR3: TGTGCCAGTAGTTCAGGGACAGGGATTAACTATGGCTACACCTTC. Residues: CASSSGTGINYGYTF.

V usage is TRBV6-5 and J usage is TRBJ1-2, with D unresolved. This CDR3 comprises 13 residues. From germline, CDR1 is MNHEY and CDR2 SVGAGI. V lost 2 bases, J lost 5 bases, and 9 bases lay in between. CDR3 in amino acids: CASSYSGRYGYTF. The CDR3 bases are TGTGCCAGCAGTTACAGCGGGAGGTATGGCTACACCTTC.